The T cell receptor (beta chain) under discussion was sequenced for a study of technical replicates of blood from a handful of donors. Generated by immunoSEQ multiplex PCR, the TCRdb table keeps only in-frame clones and is missing some. The table lists some 62,000 clones, around 86% of them singletons, with 5% to 6.5% in the top ten. This CDR3 comprises 15 residues. Germline CDR1 and CDR2: MNHEY and SVGAGI. V dropped 8 bases and J dropped 8; count of bases not matched to a gene: 10. V is TRBV6-5 and J is TRBJ1-6; TRBD1 matches 9 bases. The sequence derives from a human donor in good health. Some clones in this sample may be carry-over from other donors' samples. The source material was PBMCs. CDR3: CASARGGQGDSPLHF. The CDR3, as DNA: TGTGCCAGCGCCAGGGGGGGACAGGGAGATTCACCCCTCCACTTT.